Listed below are T cell receptor beta chains from one sample, sequenced in a study of blood T cells in healthy people across ages. TCRdb processed the 5' RACE reads anew with MiXCR; each CDR3 protein has one entry. The sample lists over a million distinct CDR3 sequences; roughly 59% were seen once. Sequencing was performed on blood. These receptors came from a man between 18 and 29 years old in good health. The CDR3 runs from the conserved cysteine through the conserved F or W. Fields, in order: D gene, J gene, clone size, V gene, CDR3 length, CDR3 DNA, CDR3 protein. D genes are given only for firm matches. For some rows the clone size is stated as once, few or many, or as a class when expanded; others skip it.

d_call: -
j_call: TRBJ2-3
clone_size: few
v_call: TRBV29-1
cdr3_length: 13
cdr3_nt: TGCAGCGTTGAAGGTAATCATCAAGATACGCAGTATTTT
cdr3_aa: CSVEGNHQDTQYF

d_call: -
j_call: TRBJ1-6
clone_size: few
v_call: TRBV7-2
cdr3_length: 15
cdr3_nt: TGTGCCAGCAGCTTAGGGCAGGGAACTGTTTCACCCCTCCACTTT
cdr3_aa: CASSLGQGTVSPLHF

d_call: -
j_call: TRBJ1-5
clone_size: once
v_call: TRBV29-1
cdr3_length: 13
cdr3_nt: TGCAGCGTCCTCACAGACAGAAATCAGCCCCAGCATTTT
cdr3_aa: CSVLTDRNQPQHF

d_call: -
j_call: TRBJ2-5
clone_size: -
v_call: TRBV6-2/TRBV6-3
cdr3_length: 13
cdr3_nt: TGTGCCAGCGGAGGAGCACCACAAGAGACCCAGTACTTC
cdr3_aa: CASGGAPQETQYF

d_call: -
j_call: TRBJ1-2
clone_size: -
v_call: TRBV20-1
cdr3_length: 11
cdr3_nt: TGCAGTGCTAGGGCCACCTATGGCTACACCTTC
cdr3_aa: CSARATYGYTF

d_call: -
j_call: TRBJ1-1
clone_size: -
v_call: TRBV7-9
cdr3_length: 12
cdr3_nt: TGTGCCAGCAGCAAGATCGTGACTGAAGCTTTCTTT
cdr3_aa: CASSKIVTEAFF

d_call: TRBD2
j_call: TRBJ2-3
clone_size: -
v_call: TRBV11-2
cdr3_length: 15
cdr3_nt: TGTGCCAGCAGCGGTGGGGCTAGCGGGAGTGATACGCAGTATTTT
cdr3_aa: CASSGGASGSDTQYF

d_call: -
j_call: TRBJ2-2
clone_size: -
v_call: TRBV6-5
cdr3_length: 15
cdr3_nt: TGTGCCAGCAGTTACTCTAGCGGAGAAACCGGGGAGCTGTTTTTT
cdr3_aa: CASSYSSGETGELFF

d_call: -
j_call: TRBJ2-7
clone_size: -
v_call: TRBV7-8
cdr3_length: 13
cdr3_nt: TGTGCCAGCAGCGTAGTACCAGCCTACGAGCAGTACTTC
cdr3_aa: CASSVVPAYEQYF

d_call: -
j_call: TRBJ1-5
clone_size: -
v_call: TRBV10-3
cdr3_length: 14
cdr3_nt: TGTGCCATCAAGACAGACGAGCCCAATCAGCCCCAGCATTTT
cdr3_aa: CAIKTDEPNQPQHF

d_call: -
j_call: TRBJ2-3
clone_size: -
v_call: TRBV12-3/TRBV12-4
cdr3_length: 18
cdr3_nt: TGTGCCAGCAGTTTAGAGCCCCAACTAGGTTCGAGGGCAGATACGCAGTATTTT
cdr3_aa: CASSLEPQLGSRADTQYF

d_call: TRBD2
j_call: TRBJ2-2
clone_size: -
v_call: TRBV25-1
cdr3_length: 16
cdr3_nt: TGTGCCAGCAGTGACCCCCCGGGGGGAGGGACCGGGGAGCTGTTTTTT
cdr3_aa: CASSDPPGGGTGELFF

d_call: -
j_call: TRBJ1-5
clone_size: -
v_call: TRBV20-1
cdr3_length: 15
cdr3_nt: TGCAGTGCTAGTAGGGAACGGGGCTTCAATCAGCCCCAGCATTTT
cdr3_aa: CSASRERGFNQPQHF

d_call: -
j_call: TRBJ2-5
clone_size: -
v_call: TRBV7-9
cdr3_length: 16
cdr3_nt: TGTGCCAGCAGCTTCAGGGGTCGAGGGGATCATGAGACCCAGTACTTC
cdr3_aa: CASSFRGRGDHETQYF

d_call: -
j_call: TRBJ1-2
clone_size: -
v_call: TRBV6-2/TRBV6-3
cdr3_length: 13
cdr3_nt: TGTGCCAGCAGTCCCCGGGACAACTATGGCTACACCTTC
cdr3_aa: CASSPRDNYGYTF

d_call: TRBD2
j_call: TRBJ2-7
clone_size: -
v_call: TRBV29-1
cdr3_length: 14
cdr3_nt: TGCAGCGTTGTCCCTACTAGCGGGAACTACGAGCAGTACTTC
cdr3_aa: CSVVPTSGNYEQYF

d_call: -
j_call: TRBJ2-2
clone_size: -
v_call: TRBV19
cdr3_length: 11
cdr3_nt: TGTGCCAGTGGCAGCACCGGGGAGCTGTTTTTT
cdr3_aa: CASGSTGELFF

d_call: -
j_call: TRBJ1-1
clone_size: -
v_call: TRBV6-1
cdr3_length: 12
cdr3_nt: TGTGCCAGCAGTGTCCCTTTTCCTGAAGCTTTCTTT
cdr3_aa: CASSVPFPEAFF

d_call: -
j_call: TRBJ2-1
clone_size: few
v_call: TRBV7-6
cdr3_length: 14
cdr3_nt: TGTGCCAGCAGCTTAAGTGCCACCCCCAATGAGCAGTTCTTC
cdr3_aa: CASSLSATPNEQFF

d_call: -
j_call: TRBJ1-1
clone_size: -
v_call: TRBV14
cdr3_length: 14
cdr3_nt: TGTGCCAGCAGCCCCTATGGCACGGACACTGAAGCTTTCTTT
cdr3_aa: CASSPYGTDTEAFF

d_call: -
j_call: TRBJ1-2
clone_size: few
v_call: TRBV7-2
cdr3_length: 16
cdr3_nt: TGTGCCAGCAGACCTTCAGGACAGAACTCCCGCGGGGGCTACACCTTC
cdr3_aa: CASRPSGQNSRGGYTF

d_call: -
j_call: TRBJ2-5
clone_size: -
v_call: TRBV3-1
cdr3_length: 15
cdr3_nt: TGTGCCAGCAGCCCACGTCAACCGACCCAAGAGACCCAGTACTTC
cdr3_aa: CASSPRQPTQETQYF

d_call: TRBD1
j_call: TRBJ1-5
clone_size: once
v_call: TRBV5-8
cdr3_length: 16
cdr3_nt: TGTGCCAGCAGCTTGCCGGGGACAGGCCAATATCAGCCCCAGCATTTT
cdr3_aa: CASSLPGTGQYQPQHF

d_call: -
j_call: TRBJ2-3
clone_size: -
v_call: TRBV3-1
cdr3_length: 16
cdr3_nt: TGTGCCAGCAGCCAAGCCCCTCTAGCAGGGACCTACGAGCAGTATTTT
cdr3_aa: CASSQAPLAGTYEQYF

d_call: -
j_call: TRBJ1-1
clone_size: -
v_call: TRBV6-2/TRBV6-3
cdr3_length: 16
cdr3_nt: TGTGCCAGCCTCCGGGATGTCGATAGAGGGAACACTGAAGCTTTCTTT
cdr3_aa: CASLRDVDRGNTEAFF

d_call: -
j_call: TRBJ1-1
clone_size: -
v_call: TRBV12-3/TRBV12-4
cdr3_length: 12
cdr3_nt: TGTGCCAGCAGCACAGGGACTGATGAAGCTTTCTTT
cdr3_aa: CASSTGTDEAFF

d_call: -
j_call: TRBJ2-5
clone_size: -
v_call: TRBV19
cdr3_length: 16
cdr3_nt: TGTGCCAGTAGTATATGGCAACCCCGGGGGCAAGAGACCCAGTACTTC
cdr3_aa: CASSIWQPRGQETQYF

d_call: -
j_call: TRBJ1-2
clone_size: -
v_call: TRBV19
cdr3_length: 15
cdr3_nt: TGTGCCAGTAGTGTCCTTCAGGGGTTTCACTATGGCTACACCTTC
cdr3_aa: CASSVLQGFHYGYTF

d_call: TRBD1
j_call: TRBJ2-5
clone_size: few
v_call: TRBV29-1
cdr3_length: 13
cdr3_nt: TGCAGCGGCCTACAGGGGGTCCAAGAGACCCAGTACTTC
cdr3_aa: CSGLQGVQETQYF

d_call: TRBD1
j_call: TRBJ1-3
clone_size: -
v_call: TRBV5-1
cdr3_length: 15
cdr3_nt: TGCGCCAGCAGCTCGAGAACAGGGGCAGGAAACACCATATATTTT
cdr3_aa: CASSSRTGAGNTIYF

d_call: TRBD1
j_call: TRBJ2-3
clone_size: -
v_call: TRBV4-1
cdr3_length: 17
cdr3_nt: TGCGCCAGCAGCCAAGATCCTTACACAACAGGGGGTAATACGCAGTATTTT
cdr3_aa: CASSQDPYTTGGNTQYF

d_call: TRBD2
j_call: TRBJ2-3
clone_size: -
v_call: TRBV7-2
cdr3_length: 16
cdr3_nt: TGTGCCAGCAGCCCAAGACTAGCGGGGGTGGTAGATACGCAGTATTTT
cdr3_aa: CASSPRLAGVVDTQYF

d_call: TRBD2
j_call: TRBJ2-5
clone_size: -
v_call: TRBV29-1
cdr3_length: 15
cdr3_nt: TGCAGCGTTGTACGCGGGAGTGAGGCATACAATGAGCAGTACTTC
cdr3_aa: CSVVRGSEAYNEQYF

d_call: TRBD1
j_call: TRBJ1-2
clone_size: -
v_call: TRBV5-6
cdr3_length: 13
cdr3_nt: TGTGCCAGCAGCCTAGGACAGGAGGACGGCTACACCTTC
cdr3_aa: CASSLGQEDGYTF

d_call: TRBD2
j_call: TRBJ2-3
clone_size: -
v_call: TRBV29-1
cdr3_length: 13
cdr3_nt: TGCAGCGTTGACGGGGGAGGGGATGATACGCAGTATTTT
cdr3_aa: CSVDGGGDDTQYF

d_call: -
j_call: TRBJ2-3
clone_size: -
v_call: TRBV6-1
cdr3_length: 15
cdr3_nt: TGTGCCAGCAGTGAAGAGAACGGCCTCACAGATACGCAGTATTTT
cdr3_aa: CASSEENGLTDTQYF

d_call: TRBD1
j_call: TRBJ2-5
clone_size: few
v_call: TRBV27
cdr3_length: 13
cdr3_nt: TGTGCCAGCAGGGGGACAGCGAGTGCTGGTGCGTACTTC
cdr3_aa: CASRGTASAGAYF

d_call: -
j_call: TRBJ2-7
clone_size: few
v_call: TRBV29-1
cdr3_length: 12
cdr3_nt: TGCAGCGTTGCCTTTCAGGGTGACGAGCAGTACTTC
cdr3_aa: CSVAFQGDEQYF

d_call: -
j_call: TRBJ1-1
clone_size: -
v_call: TRBV12-3/TRBV12-4
cdr3_length: 14
cdr3_nt: TGTGCCAGCAATTTCTGGGGAGGGATGCCTGAAGCTTTCTTT
cdr3_aa: CASNFWGGMPEAFF

d_call: -
j_call: TRBJ2-6
clone_size: few
v_call: TRBV6-5
cdr3_length: 16
cdr3_nt: TGTGCCAGCAAGACGGACGGGACTTCTGGGGCCAACGTCCTGACTTTC
cdr3_aa: CASKTDGTSGANVLTF

d_call: -
j_call: TRBJ2-1
clone_size: -
v_call: TRBV28
cdr3_length: 16
cdr3_nt: TGTGCCAGCACCACTTTACCGGGTGGCTCCGCCAATGAGCAGTTCTTC
cdr3_aa: CASTTLPGGSANEQFF

d_call: TRBD1
j_call: TRBJ1-1
clone_size: -
v_call: TRBV9
cdr3_length: 13
cdr3_nt: TGTGCCAGCACGACAGGGGTCGACACTGAAGCTTTCTTT
cdr3_aa: CASTTGVDTEAFF

d_call: TRBD1
j_call: TRBJ2-7
clone_size: few
v_call: TRBV7-9
cdr3_length: 14
cdr3_nt: TGTGCCAGCAGCTTTCCGGGACAGGGTAACGAGCAGTACTTC
cdr3_aa: CASSFPGQGNEQYF

d_call: -
j_call: TRBJ1-1
clone_size: -
v_call: TRBV7-2
cdr3_length: 14
cdr3_nt: TGTGCCAGCAGCTTAGATTCAGTGAACACTGAAGCTTTCTTT
cdr3_aa: CASSLDSVNTEAFF

d_call: -
j_call: TRBJ2-7
clone_size: -
v_call: TRBV25-1
cdr3_length: 12
cdr3_nt: TGTGCCAGCGGCGGCGTCGACTACGAGCAGTACTTC
cdr3_aa: CASGGVDYEQYF

d_call: -
j_call: TRBJ2-3
clone_size: few
v_call: TRBV29-1
cdr3_length: 17
cdr3_nt: TGCAGCGCAACACCGTCTTTCAGGGGAATTCGTCCAGATACGCAGTATTTT
cdr3_aa: CSATPSFRGIRPDTQYF

d_call: -
j_call: TRBJ1-1
clone_size: -
v_call: TRBV29-1
cdr3_length: 16
cdr3_nt: TGCAGCGTTCTACAGGGAAGCTCTAGACTGAACACTGAAGCTTTCTTT
cdr3_aa: CSVLQGSSRLNTEAFF

d_call: TRBD2
j_call: TRBJ2-4
clone_size: -
v_call: TRBV3-1
cdr3_length: 15
cdr3_nt: TGTGCCAGCAGCCAACGGTCAGCGGGGGGAAACATTCAGTACTTC
cdr3_aa: CASSQRSAGGNIQYF

d_call: -
j_call: TRBJ2-5
clone_size: -
v_call: TRBV20-1
cdr3_length: 15
cdr3_nt: TGCAGTGCTAGACCAATGGGTGCAGGGAAAGAGACCCAGTACTTC
cdr3_aa: CSARPMGAGKETQYF

d_call: TRBD1
j_call: TRBJ2-7
clone_size: -
v_call: TRBV12-3/TRBV12-4
cdr3_length: 16
cdr3_nt: TGTGCCAGCAGTTTAGGGCTGGACAGGGGGCCCTACGAGCAGTACTTC
cdr3_aa: CASSLGLDRGPYEQYF

d_call: -
j_call: TRBJ2-7
clone_size: -
v_call: TRBV20-1
cdr3_length: 11
cdr3_nt: TGCAGTGCAAGAATGGGGCATGAGCAGTACTTC
cdr3_aa: CSARMGHEQYF

d_call: -
j_call: TRBJ2-1
clone_size: -
v_call: TRBV6-1
cdr3_length: 15
cdr3_nt: TGTGCCAGCAGTGAACTGGGCGGCTACTTAGAGGAGCAGTTCTTC
cdr3_aa: CASSELGGYLEEQFF

d_call: -
j_call: TRBJ2-7
clone_size: few
v_call: TRBV13
cdr3_length: 14
cdr3_nt: TGTGCCAGCTCTCAAGGGCGGATCTTCTACGAGCAGTACTTC
cdr3_aa: CASSQGRIFYEQYF